This T cell receptor beta chain was sequenced for a study of T-cell memory formation after mild COVID-19. In the study overall: The two donors had largely donor-specific TCR clusters.

Regarding the study as a whole: Some clones that responded turned up in pre-infection memory, which suggests that cross-reactive memory joined in. Clones shrinking from day 15 to 85 showed even CD4/CD8 mixes; later expanders tilted CD4+.

This clonotype showed up just a few times. Its antigen is as yet unknown. In TCRdb, the 5' RACE reads were re-called with MiXCR into one record per CDR3 protein. The sample shows about 390,000 distinct CDR3 sequences, 16% of them seen only once. The TCR comes from a man aged 18 to 35 who had mild COVID-19 (a few samples of this study predate the infection). Cell type and time point are not known. Sequenced: PBMCs or a T cell subset sorted from them (not recorded which).

The DNA for the CDR3 is TGTGCCAGCAGCGTGCCACAGGGAGAAGCTTTCTTT. Its protein product is CASSVPQGEAFF. The chain carries TRBV9 and TRBJ1-1; a possible D gene is TRBD1 (6 bases). CDR3 size: 12 residues. Germline V gene data show CDR1 as SGDLS and CDR2 as YYNGEE. V was pared by 2 bases and J by 8 bases, with 10 bases between.